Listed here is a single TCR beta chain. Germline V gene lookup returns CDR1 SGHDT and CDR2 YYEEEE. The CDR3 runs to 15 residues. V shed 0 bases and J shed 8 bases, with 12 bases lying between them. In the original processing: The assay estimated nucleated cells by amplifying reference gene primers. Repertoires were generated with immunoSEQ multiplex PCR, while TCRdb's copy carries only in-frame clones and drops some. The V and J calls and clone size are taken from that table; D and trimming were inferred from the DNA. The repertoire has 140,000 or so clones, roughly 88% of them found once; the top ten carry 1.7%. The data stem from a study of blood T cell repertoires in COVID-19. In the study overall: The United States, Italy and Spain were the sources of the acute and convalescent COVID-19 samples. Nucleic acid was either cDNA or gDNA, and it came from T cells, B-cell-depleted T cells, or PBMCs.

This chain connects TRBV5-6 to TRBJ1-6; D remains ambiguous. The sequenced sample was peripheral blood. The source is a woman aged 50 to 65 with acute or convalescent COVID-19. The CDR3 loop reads CASSLAAGLYSPLHF. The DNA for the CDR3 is TGTGCCAGCAGCTTGGCGGCCGGACTGTATTCACCCCTCCACTTT.